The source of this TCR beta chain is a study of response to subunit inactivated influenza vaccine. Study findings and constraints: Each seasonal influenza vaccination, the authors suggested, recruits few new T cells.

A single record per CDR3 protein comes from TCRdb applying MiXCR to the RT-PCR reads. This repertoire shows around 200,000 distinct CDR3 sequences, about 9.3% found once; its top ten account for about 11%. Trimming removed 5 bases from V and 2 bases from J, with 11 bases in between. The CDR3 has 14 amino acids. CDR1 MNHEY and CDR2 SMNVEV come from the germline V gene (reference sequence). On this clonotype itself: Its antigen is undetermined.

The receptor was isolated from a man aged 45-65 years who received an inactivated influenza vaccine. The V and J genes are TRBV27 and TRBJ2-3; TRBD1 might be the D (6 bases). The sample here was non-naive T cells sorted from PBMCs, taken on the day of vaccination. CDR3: CASSPGQFTDTQYF. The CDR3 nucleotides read TGTGCCAGCAGTCCCGGACAGTTCACAGATACGCAGTATTTT.